This T cell receptor beta chain was identified during a study of PD-1 blockade in classical Hodgkin lymphoma. Broader study findings: Reports indicated that newly diagnosed patients had lower baseline TCR diversity than healthy donors did. Complete responders entered with baseline diversity on par with newly diagnosed patients, the results showed. CD4+ TCR diversity climbed significantly by C4D1, unlike CD8+ TCR diversity. The origin of the repertoire differences remains undefined, with disease activity or prior therapy as possible causes.

V lost 3 bases and J lost 0, with 12 bases in between. The CDR3 is made up of 16 amino acids. CDR1 and CDR2 (germline): LNHNV, YYDKDF (reference sequence). Profiled with immunoSEQ multiplex PCR; TCRdb holds only in-frame clones, not every one. The sample has tens of thousands of clones, about 93% seen once. Relapse was seen in all patients after autologous stem cell transplantation, and brentuximab vedotin exposure was variable. This clone was picked up one time. What it binds is unknown. The source of this sequence is a human donor with classical Hodgkin lymphoma. The V gene is TRBV15, the J gene TRBJ1-5; unclear D gene. This specimen was peripheral blood mononuclear cells (PBMCs), taken at baseline. The CDR3 nucleotides are TGTGCCACCAGCAGTAGTCCAAGGGATAGCAATCAGCCCCAGCATTTT. The encoded protein is CATSSSPRDSNQPQHF.